This TCR beta chain was sequenced for a study of shared clonotypes between healthy human individuals. Donors had no recently reported acute infections or vaccinations and were HIV-negative. Only a few counts were recorded for this clone. Its antigen is still unknown. Study-level findings and limits: In having few donors, the study represented limited genetic and exposure-history diversity. Among a handful of donors, about 5% of naive CD4 clonotypes were found in common. In the sorted subsets, rarefaction showed sequencing was incomplete despite large depth.

This CDR3 comprises 15 residues. The V gene lost 1 base and the J gene lost 2 bases, with 12 bases spanning the gap. Looked up from germline, CDR1 is SGHAT and CDR2 is FQNNGV. Assay: immunoSEQ multiplex PCR; the TCRdb copy retains only in-frame clones and omits some. The data show about 120,000 clones, more than 65% seen once. The V gene is TRBV11-2, the J gene TRBJ2-7, with D perhaps matching TRBD2 (5 bases). Sequencing used memory CD8+ T cells sorted from blood. Regarding subset: CD45RO+ cells pooled with CCR7-negative TemRA cells. This TCR was recovered from a woman in her thirties in good health. Here the CDR3 reads CASSLAASGAYEQYF. The CDR3 DNA follows: TGTGCCAGCAGCTTAGCTGCCAGCGGCGCCTACGAGCAGTACTTC.